Shown below are 24 T cell receptor beta chains from a single sample sequenced in a study of T-cell reconstitution after alpha-beta-depleted transplantation in children. TCRbeta library preparation incorporated unique molecular identifiers. TCRdb independently ran MiXCR on the PCR reads; one entry per CDR3 protein. The data hold under 850,000 distinct CDR3 sequences, with roughly 13% observed a single time. The sample consisted of PBMCs, taken before TCRalphabeta/CD19-depleted stem cell transplant. These receptors were taken from a girl aged 2-10 years with congenital amegakaryocytic thrombocytopenia, due to receive a stem cell transplant.

In its sample, this clonotype was seen many times. The rearrangement uses TRBV12-3 or TRBV12-4 and TRBJ2-1, with D maybe TRBD2 (7 bases). Trimming left V 6 bases short and J 9 bases short, with 24 bases between. The CDR3 loop spans 16 amino acids. CDR3: CASRGAGQRDFGEQFF. CDR3 coding DNA: TGTGCCAGCAGGGGCGCTGGACAGCGGGATTTCGGTGAGCAGTTCTTC.

Remarks on this clonotype: This clone may be a read error of a much larger clone one base away. The chain uses TRBV28 and TRBJ2-1, with unresolved D. CDR3 length: 12 amino acids. Per germline, CDR1 MDHEN and CDR2 SYDVKM. CDR3 sequence (DNA): TGTGCCATCAGTTTAAGGTTACGGGAGCAGTTCTTC. This gives the protein CAISLRLREQFF.

This clonotype was counted at least ten times. The genes are TRBV6-2 or TRBV6-3 and TRBJ2-7; D could derive from TRBD1 or TRBD2 (5 bases each). Per germline, CDR1 MNHEY and CDR2 SVGEGT. The CDR3 spans 14 residues. V was trimmed by 4 bases and J by 2 bases, leaving 12 bases between them. CDR3 DNA: TGTGCCAGCAGTTCGTGGGGGTGGACCTACGAGCAGTACTTC. Protein: CASSSWGWTYEQYF.

The gene calls are TRBV20-1 and TRBJ2-7; D perhaps matches TRBD2 (5 bases). With 4 bases removed from V and 6 bases from J, the gap between germline ends came to 19 bases. The CDR3 length is 14 residues. The germline gives CDR1 DFQATT, CDR2 SNEGSKA (reference sequence). In DNA form, the CDR3 reads TGCAGTGCTAACCGGAAGGCGAGGGCGGCCGAGCAGTACTTC. Encoded protein: CSANRKARAAEQYF.

Concerning this clonotype itself: This sequence may be a read error, since a much larger clone differs from it by one base. The rearrangement joins TRBV29-1 to TRBJ1-5, with 10 nucleotides matching TRBD1. Germline V gene sequence: CDR1 SQVTM, CDR2 ANQGSEA. This CDR3 has 15 residues. CDR3 sequence (DNA): TGCAGCGTTGAGAGGGGACAGGGGTTCAATCAGCCCCCGCATTTT. Protein product: CSVERGQGFNQPPHF.

This clonotype was seen at least ten times. The chain uses TRBV18 and TRBJ2-4; D not certain. CDR1 KGHSH and CDR2 LQKENI come from the germline V gene. The V and J ends lost 3 bases and 0 bases respectively, with 15 bases between them. There are 17 residues in the CDR3. CDR3 amino acids: CASSPPRPALAKNIQYF. CDR3 nucleotides: TGTGCCAGCTCACCTCCGAGGCCAGCACTAGCCAAAAACATTCAGTACTTC.

This clonotype has more than one count but fewer than ten. This rearrangement joins TRBV20-1 to TRBJ2-3, with D maybe TRBD2 (6 bases). The ends were cut back, 6 bases at V and 5 bases at J, with 21 bases in the middle. The CDR3 is 15 amino acids. CDR1 is DFQATT, CDR2 SNEGSKA, per germline (reference sequence). CDR3 sequence: CSAGGAGYVGDTQYF. The CDR3 DNA sequence: TGCAGTGCCGGCGGGGCGGGATACGTCGGAGATACGCAGTATTTT.

This clonotype was recorded many times. The J gene is TRBJ2-2, the V gene TRBV4-1; D unresolved. The ends were cut back, 0 bases at V and 9 bases at J, with 11 bases in the middle. The CDR3 extends over 14 amino acids. The germline V gene has CDR1 MGHRA and CDR2 YSYEKL. CDR3 amino acids: CASSQDPGFRELFF. The CDR3 DNA reads as TGCGCCAGCAGCCAAGATCCCGGGTTCCGGGAGCTGTTTTTT.

This clonotype was observed a single time. J is TRBJ2-1 and V is TRBV5-1; 12 bases are shared with TRBD2. Germline lookup yields CDR1 SGHRS and CDR2 YFSETQ. The CDR3 sequence is 17 residues long. V was pared by 1 base and J by 1 base, with 3 bases of the junction left unmatched. DNA for the CDR3: TGCGCCAGCAGCTTGTGGACTAGCGGGAATTCCTACAATGAGCAGTTCTTC. Protein: CASSLWTSGNSYNEQFF. Full variable domain (remainder filled in from reference TRBV5-1 and TRBJ2-1): KAGVTQTPRYLIKTRGQQVTLSCSPISGHRSVSWYQQTPGQGLQFLFEYFSETQRNKGNFPGRFSGRQFSNSRSEMNVSTLELGDSALYLCASSLWTSGNSYNEQFFGPGTRLTVL.

This clonotype was picked up many times. The rearrangement links TRBV7-9 to TRBJ2-7; 7 bases agree with TRBD1. The V gene's germline CDR1 is SEHNR and CDR2 FQNEAQ (reference sequence). This CDR3 has 16 amino acids. The junction had 6 bases not matched to a gene; V was cut back by 1 base and J by 0 bases. The CDR3 region is CASSLDKTGISYEQYF. Written as DNA, the CDR3 is TGTGCCAGCAGCTTAGATAAGACAGGGATCTCCTACGAGCAGTACTTC.

This clonotype occurred a few times. V is TRBV20-1 and J is TRBJ1-3; a weak D match, TRBD1 (5 bases). Germline V gene data show CDR1 as DFQATT and CDR2 as SNEGSKA (reference sequence). The V gene lost 5 bases and the J gene lost 0 bases, with 11 bases spanning the gap. The CDR3 is 14 amino acids. The CDR3 region has the DNA TGCAGTGCTGGGACGGCAAGCTCTGGAAACACCATATATTTT. It yields the protein CSAGTASSGNTIYF.

This clonotype was counted between two and nine times. The gene calls are TRBV20-1 and TRBJ2-1, with 9 bases matching TRBD2. CDR1 DFQATT and CDR2 SNEGSKA come from the germline V gene (reference sequence). The ends lost 2 bases at V and 8 bases at J; junction bases unmatched: 13. The CDR3 covers 16 residues. For the CDR3, the DNA is TGCAGTGCTAGACCGCCCGGACTAGCGATGAGACATGAGCAGTTCTTC. Amino acids: CSARPPGLAMRHEQFF.

The table lists this clonotype with many counts. This chain joins TRBV28 and TRBJ2-2; D gene uncertain. This CDR3 contains 13 residues. From germline, CDR1 is MDHEN and CDR2 SYDVKM. V was cut by 5 bases and J by 1 base, with 5 bases left in between. CDR3 protein: CASSQQNTGELFF. The DNA for the CDR3 is TGTGCCAGCAGTCAACAGAACACCGGGGAGCTGTTTTTT.

Worth noting for this clonotype: A much larger clone sits a single nucleotide away, making a read error possible. The V gene is TRBV28, the J gene TRBJ2-7, with 8 bases matching TRBD1. The CDR3 spans 15 residues. Germline V CDR1 and CDR2: MDHEN, SYDVKM. The CDR3 sequence is CPSGETGTGEYEQYF. The CDR3 DNA sequence: TGTCCCAGCGGAGAAACCGGGACAGGAGAGTACGAGCAGTACTTC.

This clonotype has a count of ten or more. CDR3 sequence: CASSPTRDEQFF. The CDR3, as DNA: TGTGCCAGCAGCCCGACAAGAGATGAGCAGTTCTTC. This rearrangement joins TRBV5-6 to TRBJ2-1; D uncertain. The V end was cut by 4 bases, the J end by 8 bases, with 10 bases between. Germline V gene sequence: CDR1 SGHDT, CDR2 YYEEEE. This CDR3 is built from 12 residues. The variable domain in full, completed from reference TRBV5-6 and TRBJ2-1, reads DAGVTQSPTHLIKTRGQQVTLRCSPKSGHDTVSWYQQALGQGPQFIFQYYEEEERQRGNFPDRFSGHQFPNYSSELNVNALLLGDSALYLCASSPTRDEQFFGPGTRLTVL.

This clonotype has just a few counts. The chain is built from TRBV5-6 and TRBJ1-1; possible D gene TRBD1, 5 bases. V was clipped by 0 bases and J by 4 bases, with 10 bases between them. This CDR3 has 14 amino acids. Germline loops: CDR1 SGHDT, CDR2 YYEEEE. The CDR3 loop is CASSLVGALTEAFF. CDR3 sequence (DNA): TGTGCCAGCAGCTTGGTTGGGGCACTCACTGAAGCTTTCTTT.

In its sample, this clonotype was seen a few times. The genes are TRBV29-1 and TRBJ2-5; D is perhaps TRBD2 (6 bases). The CDR3 contains 16 residues. Trimming removed 1 base from V and 1 base from J, with 16 bases in between. Germline V CDR1 and CDR2: SQVTM, ANQGSEA. The CDR3 bases are TGCAGCGTTGAAGTTGGCCGCCGCGGGGTCCAAGAGACCCAGTACTTC. Its protein product is CSVEVGRRGVQETQYF.

This clonotype was counted at least ten times. CDR3 amino acids: CASSLRGPPSGNTIYF. CDR3 in DNA: TGTGCCAGCAGCTTGAGGGGGCCCCCCTCTGGAAACACCATATATTTT. V and J are TRBV5-6 and TRBJ1-3, with 7 bases identical to TRBD1. V shed 1 base and J 0 bases; nucleotides not matched to a gene: 4. CDR1 and CDR2 (germline): SGHDT, YYEEEE. The CDR3 runs 16 residues.

Only a few counts were recorded for this clonotype. The rearrangement uses TRBV29-1 and TRBJ1-2; the D gene is possibly TRBD1 (5 bases). Germline V gene lookup returns CDR1 SQVTM and CDR2 ANQGSEA. The V end was cut by 5 bases, the J end by 6 bases, with 16 bases between. CDR3 length: 13 residues. The CDR3 protein is CSVRQGKGNGYTF. The CDR3 coding sequence is TGCAGCGTTCGCCAGGGCAAAGGGAATGGCTACACCTTC.

This clonotype was detected many times. V usage is TRBV20-1 and J usage is TRBJ2-5; the D is unclear. The CDR3 consists of 15 residues. The V gene lost 1 base and the J gene lost 4 bases, with 16 bases spanning the gap. Germline-derived CDR1 and CDR2 are DFQATT and SNEGSKA (reference sequence). The CDR3 loop reads CSARAAGLGRETQYF. The CDR3, as DNA: TGCAGTGCTAGAGCGGCTGGTCTAGGACGAGAGACCCAGTACTTC.

This clonotype showed up just a few times. The CDR3 protein is CASSPDRLGNTGELFF. CDR3 in DNA: TGTGCCAGCAGCCCCGACCGCCTCGGGAACACCGGGGAGCTGTTTTTT. V and J are TRBV7-9 and TRBJ2-2; D unclear. CDR3 length: 16 amino acids. Germline assignment: CDR1 SEHNR and CDR2 FQNEAQ (reference sequence). Between the trimmed V and J ends, which lost 5 bases and 1 base, there was a span of 14 bases.

This clonotype was counted at least ten times. The chain uses TRBV5-1 and TRBJ2-1; D ambiguous. Germline-derived CDR1 and CDR2 are SGHRS and YFSETQ. The length of the CDR3 is 14 residues. Trimming cost V 0 bases and J 3 bases, with 7 bases left between them. CDR3 amino acids: CASSLETDYNEQFF. CDR3 sequence (DNA): TGCGCCAGCAGCTTGGAGACGGACTACAATGAGCAGTTCTTC.

Many counts were recorded for this clonotype. The J gene is TRBJ2-3, the V gene TRBV20-1; 9 bases map to TRBD2. J gave up 0 bases and V 0 bases, and 16 bases lay outside the gene matches. Germline V gene data show CDR1 as DFQATT and CDR2 as SNEGSKA (reference sequence). CDR3 size: 20 residues. CDR3 DNA: TGCAGTGCTAGAGATGGTCTGGCGGGAGGGGATTGGAGGAGCACAGATACGCAGTATTTT. Residues: CSARDGLAGGDWRSTDTQYF.

A remark on this clonotype: Since a much larger clone is just one base distant, this may be a read error. The V gene is TRBV19, the J gene TRBJ2-2, with D possibly called TRBD1 or TRBD2 (5 bases each). Between the trimmed V and J ends, which lost 6 bases and 9 bases, there was a span of 14 bases. Germline V gene data show CDR1 as LNHDA and CDR2 as SQIVND (reference sequence). This CDR3 contains 13 residues. CDR3 residues: CASRVGESRELFF. CDR3 coding DNA: TGTGCCAGTAGAGTGGGGGAGTCCCGGGAGCTGTTTTTT. Filled out from reference TRBV19 and TRBJ2-2, the complete variable domain reads DGGITQSPKYLFRKEGQNVTLSCEQNLNHDAMYWYRQDPGQGLRLIYYSQIVNDFQKGDIAEGYSVSREKKESFPLTVTSAQKNPTAFYLCASRVGESRELFFGEGSRLTVL.